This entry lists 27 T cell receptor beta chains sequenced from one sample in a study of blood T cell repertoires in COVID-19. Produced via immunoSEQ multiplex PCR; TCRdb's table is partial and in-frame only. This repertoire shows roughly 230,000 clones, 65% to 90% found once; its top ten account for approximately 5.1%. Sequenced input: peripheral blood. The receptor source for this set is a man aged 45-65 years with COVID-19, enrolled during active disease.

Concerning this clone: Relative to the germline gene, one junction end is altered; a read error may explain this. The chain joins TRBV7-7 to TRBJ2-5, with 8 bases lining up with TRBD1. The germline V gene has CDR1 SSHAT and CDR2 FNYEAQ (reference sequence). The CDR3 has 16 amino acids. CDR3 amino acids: CASSLVWDRFQETQYF. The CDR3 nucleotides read TGTGCTAGCAGCTTAGTGTGGGACAGGTTCCAAGAGACCCAGTACTTC.

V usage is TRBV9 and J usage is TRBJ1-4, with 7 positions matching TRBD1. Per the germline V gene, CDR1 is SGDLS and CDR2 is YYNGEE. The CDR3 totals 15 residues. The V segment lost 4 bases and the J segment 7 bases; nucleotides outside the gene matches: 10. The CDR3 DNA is TGTGCCAGCAGCCCAAGACAGGGAAGTACTGAAAAACTGTTTTTT. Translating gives CASSPRQGSTEKLFF.

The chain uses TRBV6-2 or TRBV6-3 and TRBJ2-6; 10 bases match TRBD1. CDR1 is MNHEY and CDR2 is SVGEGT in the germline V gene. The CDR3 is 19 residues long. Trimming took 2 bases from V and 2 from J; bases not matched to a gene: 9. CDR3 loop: CASSYVGQGFGTGANVLTF. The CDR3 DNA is TGTGCCAGCAGTTACGTGGGACAGGGGTTTGGAACTGGGGCCAACGTCCTGACTTTC.

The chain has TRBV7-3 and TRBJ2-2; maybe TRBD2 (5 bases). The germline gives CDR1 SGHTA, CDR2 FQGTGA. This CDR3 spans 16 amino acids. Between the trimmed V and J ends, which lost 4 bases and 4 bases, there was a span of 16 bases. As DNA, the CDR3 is TGTGCCAGCAGCTACCCCCGGCCAGAGGGCACCGGGGAGCTGTTTTTT. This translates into CASSYPRPEGTGELFF.

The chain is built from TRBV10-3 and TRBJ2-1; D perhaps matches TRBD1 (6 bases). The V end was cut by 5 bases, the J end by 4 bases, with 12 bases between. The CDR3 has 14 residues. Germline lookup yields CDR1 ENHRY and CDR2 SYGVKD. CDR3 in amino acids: CAISRGNRYNEQFF. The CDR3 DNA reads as TGTGCCATCAGTAGGGGGAATCGTTACAATGAGCAGTTCTTC.

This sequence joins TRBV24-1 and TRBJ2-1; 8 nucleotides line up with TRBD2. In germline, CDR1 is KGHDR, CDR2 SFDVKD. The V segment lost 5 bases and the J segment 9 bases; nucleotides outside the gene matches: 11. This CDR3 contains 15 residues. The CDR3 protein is CATSVSGGAQGEQFF. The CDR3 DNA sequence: TGTGCCACCAGTGTAAGCGGGGGAGCCCAGGGTGAGCAGTTCTTC.

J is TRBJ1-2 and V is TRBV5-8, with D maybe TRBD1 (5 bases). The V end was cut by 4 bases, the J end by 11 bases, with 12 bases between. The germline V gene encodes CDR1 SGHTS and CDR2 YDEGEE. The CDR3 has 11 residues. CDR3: CASSLGTPYTF. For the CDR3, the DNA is TGTGCCAGCAGCCTCGGGACTCCTTACACCTTC.

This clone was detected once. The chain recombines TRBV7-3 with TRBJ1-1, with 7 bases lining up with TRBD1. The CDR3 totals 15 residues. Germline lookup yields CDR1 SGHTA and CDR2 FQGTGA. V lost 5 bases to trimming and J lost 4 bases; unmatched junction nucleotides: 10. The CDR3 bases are TGTGCCAGCAGCGTCTCAGGGGGTGCGAGCACTGAAGCTTTCTTT. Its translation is CASSVSGGASTEAFF.

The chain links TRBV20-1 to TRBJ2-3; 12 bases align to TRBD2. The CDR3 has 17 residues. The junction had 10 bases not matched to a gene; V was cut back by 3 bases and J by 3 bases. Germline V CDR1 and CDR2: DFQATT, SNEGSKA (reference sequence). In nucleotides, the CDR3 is TGCAGTGCTAGTATGCTCCTAGCGGGGGGGCCAACAGATACGCAGTATTTT. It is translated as CSASMLLAGGPTDTQYF.

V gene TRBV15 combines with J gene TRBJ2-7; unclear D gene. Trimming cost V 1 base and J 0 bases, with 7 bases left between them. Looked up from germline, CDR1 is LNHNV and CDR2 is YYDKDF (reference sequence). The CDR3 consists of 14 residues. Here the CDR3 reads CATSRVAGSYEQYF. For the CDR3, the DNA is TGTGCCACCAGCAGAGTCGCCGGCTCCTACGAGCAGTACTTC.

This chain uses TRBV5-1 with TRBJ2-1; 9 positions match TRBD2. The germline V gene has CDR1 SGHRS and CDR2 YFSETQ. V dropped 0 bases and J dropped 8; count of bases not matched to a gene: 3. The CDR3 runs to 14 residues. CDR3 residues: CASSLGLAVDEQFF. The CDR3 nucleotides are TGCGCCAGCAGCTTGGGACTAGCGGTCGATGAGCAGTTCTTC.

The CDR3, as DNA: TGTGCCAGCAGCCAGGGACAGGTACAAGAAGCTTTCTTT. Translated, it gives CASSQGQVQEAFF. The chain links TRBV12-3 or TRBV12-4 to TRBJ1-1, with 8 positions matching TRBD1. With 6 bases clipped from V and 8 bases from J, the junction kept 8 bases outside the gene matches. The CDR3 sequence is 13 residues long.

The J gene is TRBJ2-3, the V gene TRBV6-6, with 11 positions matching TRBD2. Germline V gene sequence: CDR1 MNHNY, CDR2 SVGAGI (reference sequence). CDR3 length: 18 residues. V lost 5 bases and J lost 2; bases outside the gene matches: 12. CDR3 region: CASSPLVSGGANTDTQYF. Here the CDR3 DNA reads TGTGCCAGCAGTCCACTCGTTAGCGGGGGGGCCAACACAGATACGCAGTATTTT.

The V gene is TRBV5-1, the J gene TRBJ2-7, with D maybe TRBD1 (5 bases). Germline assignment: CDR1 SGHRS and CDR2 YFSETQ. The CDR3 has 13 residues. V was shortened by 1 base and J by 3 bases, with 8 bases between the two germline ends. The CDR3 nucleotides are TGCGCCAGCAGCTTGAACCAGGGCTACGAGCAGTACTTC. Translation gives CASSLNQGYEQYF.

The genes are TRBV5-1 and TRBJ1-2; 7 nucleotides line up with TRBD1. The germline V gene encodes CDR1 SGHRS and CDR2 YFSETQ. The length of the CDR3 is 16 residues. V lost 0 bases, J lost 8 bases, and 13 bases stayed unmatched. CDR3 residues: CASSLGIGGEMKGYTF. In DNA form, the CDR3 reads TGCGCCAGCAGCTTGGGAATAGGGGGCGAAATGAAGGGCTACACCTTC.

The CDR3 DNA is TGTGCCAGCAGCCATCCTACCCCCGGGACAGGGAACACCGGGGAGCTGTTTTTT. This translates into CASSHPTPGTGNTGELFF. The chain combines TRBV4-2 with TRBJ2-2; 8 bases agree with TRBD1. Germline V CDR1 and CDR2: LGHNA, YNFKEQ. The CDR3 totals 18 residues. V lost 3 bases, J lost 1 base, and 10 bases stayed unmatched.

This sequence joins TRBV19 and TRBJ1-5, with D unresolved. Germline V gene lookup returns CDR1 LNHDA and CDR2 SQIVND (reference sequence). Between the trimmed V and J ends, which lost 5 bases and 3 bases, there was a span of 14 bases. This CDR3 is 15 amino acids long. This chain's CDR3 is CASSSSAAHNQPQHF. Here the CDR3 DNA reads TGTGCCAGTAGTTCGTCAGCGGCACACAATCAGCCCCAGCATTTT. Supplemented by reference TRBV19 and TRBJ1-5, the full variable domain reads DGGITQSPKYLFRKEGQNVTLSCEQNLNHDAMYWYRQDPGQGLRLIYYSQIVNDFQKGDIAEGYSVSREKKESFPLTVTSAQKNPTAFYLCASSSSAAHNQPQHFGDGTRLSIL.

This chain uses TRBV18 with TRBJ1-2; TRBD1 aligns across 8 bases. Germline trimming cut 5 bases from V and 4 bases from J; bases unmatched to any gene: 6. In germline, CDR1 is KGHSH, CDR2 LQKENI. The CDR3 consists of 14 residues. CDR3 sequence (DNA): TGTGCCAGCTCAGCGGACAGGGCCGGCTATGGCTACACCTTC. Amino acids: CASSADRAGYGYTF.

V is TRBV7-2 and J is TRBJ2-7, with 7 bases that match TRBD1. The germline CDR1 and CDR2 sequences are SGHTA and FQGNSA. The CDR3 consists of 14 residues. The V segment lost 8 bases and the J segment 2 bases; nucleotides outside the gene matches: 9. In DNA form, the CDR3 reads TGTGCCAGCGGGATCTATACAGGGGCCTACGAGCAGTACTTC. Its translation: CASGIYTGAYEQYF.

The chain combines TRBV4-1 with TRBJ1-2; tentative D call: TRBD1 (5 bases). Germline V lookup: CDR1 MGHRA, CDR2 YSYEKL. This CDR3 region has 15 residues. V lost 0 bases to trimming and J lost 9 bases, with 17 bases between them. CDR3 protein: CASSQDPGTGVSYTF. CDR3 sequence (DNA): TGCGCCAGCAGCCAAGATCCCGGGACGGGAGTAAGCTACACCTTC.

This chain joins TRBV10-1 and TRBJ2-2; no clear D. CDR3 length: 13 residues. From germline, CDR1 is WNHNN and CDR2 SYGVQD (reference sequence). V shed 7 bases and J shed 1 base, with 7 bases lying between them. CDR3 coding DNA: TGCGCCAGCATTTTCCTGAACACCGGGGAGCTGTTTTTT. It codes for CASIFLNTGELFF.

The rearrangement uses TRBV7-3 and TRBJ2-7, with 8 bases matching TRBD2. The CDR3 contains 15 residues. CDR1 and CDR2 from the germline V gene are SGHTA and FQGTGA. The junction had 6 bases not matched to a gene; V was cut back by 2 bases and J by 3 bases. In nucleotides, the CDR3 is TGTGCCAGCAGCTTAGGGCGGGGGGCCTTCTACGAGCAGTACTTC. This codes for CASSLGRGAFYEQYF. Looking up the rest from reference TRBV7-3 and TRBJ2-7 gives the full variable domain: GAGVSQTPSNKVTEKGKYVELRCDPISGHTALYWYRQSLGQGPEFLIYFQGTGAADDSGLPNDRFFAVRPEGSVSTLKIQRTERGDSAVYLCASSLGRGAFYEQYFGPGTRLTVT.

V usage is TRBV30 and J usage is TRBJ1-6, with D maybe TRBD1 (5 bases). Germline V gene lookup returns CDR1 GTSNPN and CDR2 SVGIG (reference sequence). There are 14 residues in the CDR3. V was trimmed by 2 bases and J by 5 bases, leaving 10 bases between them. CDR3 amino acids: CAWSRQGDNSPLHF. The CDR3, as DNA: TGTGCCTGGAGTCGACAAGGGGATAATTCACCCCTCCACTTT.

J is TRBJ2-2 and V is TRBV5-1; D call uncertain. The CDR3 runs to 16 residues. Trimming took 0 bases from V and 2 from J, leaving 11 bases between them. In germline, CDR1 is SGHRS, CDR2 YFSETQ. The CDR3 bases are TGCGCCAGCAGCTTGGAGGCGACAAGTAACACCGGGGAGCTGTTTTTT. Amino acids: CASSLEATSNTGELFF.

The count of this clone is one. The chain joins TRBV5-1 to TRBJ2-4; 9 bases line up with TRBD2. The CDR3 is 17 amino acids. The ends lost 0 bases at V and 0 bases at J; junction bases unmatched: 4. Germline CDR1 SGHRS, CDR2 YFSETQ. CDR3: CASSLGRSGGAKNIQYF. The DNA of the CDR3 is TGCGCCAGCAGCTTGGGTCGTAGCGGGGGAGCCAAAAACATTCAGTACTTC.

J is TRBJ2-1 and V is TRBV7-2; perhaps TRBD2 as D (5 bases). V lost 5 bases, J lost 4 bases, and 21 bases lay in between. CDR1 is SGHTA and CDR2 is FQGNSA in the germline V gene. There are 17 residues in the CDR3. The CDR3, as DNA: TGTGCCAGCAGCCAAAATCCGAGCGGACTGGGGTACAATGAGCAGTTCTTC. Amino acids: CASSQNPSGLGYNEQFF. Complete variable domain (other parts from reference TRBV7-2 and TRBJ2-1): GAGVSQSPSNKVTEKGKDVELRCDPISGHTALYWYRQSLGQGLEFLIYFQGNSAPDKSGLPSDRFSAERTGGSVSTLTIQRTQQEDSAVYLCASSQNPSGLGYNEQFFGPGTRLTVL.

CDR3 sequence: CAWSPQNYEQYF. The CDR3 DNA reads TGTGCCTGGAGTCCGCAGAACTACGAGCAGTACTTC. The rearrangement joins TRBV30 to TRBJ2-7, with unresolved D. This CDR3 is 12 amino acids long. V dropped 2 bases and J dropped 3 bases, with 8 bases sitting between them. Per germline, CDR1 GTSNPN and CDR2 SVGIG (reference sequence).